A single sample is the source of the 19 T cell receptor beta chains below, sequenced in a study of CD8 T cells in Susac syndrome. The RNA input was roughly 0.45 to 1 ug, and it was reverse transcribed with random hexamers. MiXCR, run by TCRdb on the immunoSEQ multiplex PCR reads, gives a single entry per CDR3 protein. Of roughly 160,000 distinct CDR3 sequences listed, around 96% were seen once; the top ten hold roughly 0.14%. What was sequenced was CD4+ T cells from PBMCs. These receptors were taken from a human donor in good health.

The CDR3 DNA follows: TGTGCCAGTAATCCCGGGGGGTTGAACACTGAAGCTTTCTTT. This codes for CASNPGGLNTEAFF. The chain carries TRBV19 and TRBJ1-1, with D possibly matching TRBD1 (5 bases). Germline V gives CDR1 LNHDA, CDR2 SQIVND (reference sequence). The CDR3 runs 14 residues. V lost 7 bases to trimming and J lost 0 bases, with 12 bases between them.

The chain links TRBV9 to TRBJ2-7; D not resolved. V was trimmed by 6 bases and J by 0 bases, leaving 16 bases between them. The CDR3 has 15 amino acids. Per the germline V gene, CDR1 is SGDLS and CDR2 is YYNGEE. In DNA, the CDR3 is TGTGCCAGCACGCTGGGTCCACAATCCTCCTACGAGCAGTACTTC. It codes for CASTLGPQSSYEQYF.

The rearrangement uses TRBV12-3 or TRBV12-4 and TRBJ2-5, with D possibly matching TRBD2 (5 bases). The CDR3 has 12 residues. V dropped 6 bases and J dropped 9 bases, with 14 bases sitting between them. DNA of the CDR3: TGTGCCAGCAGCCGAGAGGGTAGGGCCCAGTACTTC. Its translation is CASSREGRAQYF.

The genes are TRBV3-1 and TRBJ1-2; no reliable D call. Germline CDR1 reads LGHDT; CDR2 reads YNNKEL (reference sequence). V dropped 4 bases and J dropped 7 bases, with 22 bases sitting between them. The CDR3 is 16 amino acids. The CDR3 is CASSRFEADLRSGYTF. Written as DNA, the CDR3 is TGTGCCAGCAGCCGATTTGAAGCCGATCTGAGAAGTGGCTACACCTTC.

The CDR3 reads CASSLSRLNTEAFF. Here the CDR3 DNA reads TGTGCCAGCAGCTTAAGCAGGCTGAACACTGAAGCTTTCTTT. The chain joins TRBV7-3 to TRBJ1-1; D unresolved. With 1 base removed from V and 0 bases from J, the gap between germline ends came to 6 bases. The CDR3 covers 14 residues. Germline CDR1 and CDR2: SGHTA and FQGTGA. The full variable domain, rest sourced from reference TRBV7-3 and TRBJ1-1, is GAGVSQTPSNKVTEKGKYVELRCDPISGHTALYWYRQSLGQGPEFLIYFQGTGAADDSGLPNDRFFAVRPEGSVSTLKIQRTERGDSAVYLCASSLSRLNTEAFFGQGTRLTVV.

This chain joins TRBV7-9 and TRBJ1-5; D might be TRBD1 (6 bases). CDR1 is SEHNR, CDR2 FQNEAQ, per germline (reference sequence). Trimming took 5 bases from V and 0 from J, leaving 20 bases between them. The CDR3 length is 18 residues. CDR3 coding DNA: TGTGCCAGCAGCCGAGGGAGCGGACAGCTTTATAGCAATCAGCCCCAGCATTTT. This translates into CASSRGSGQLYSNQPQHF.

The gene calls are TRBV29-1 and TRBJ2-7; D uncertain. The ends were cut back, 4 bases at V and 0 bases at J, with 16 bases in the middle. This CDR3 has 15 residues. The germline gives CDR1 SQVTM, CDR2 ANQGSEA. Written as DNA, the CDR3 is TGCAGCGTTGGATCCGGTGGACGGAGCTCCTACGAGCAGTACTTC. It encodes CSVGSGGRSSYEQYF.

This chain connects TRBV4-3 to TRBJ1-1; D perhaps matches TRBD1 (5 bases). The V end lost 4 bases, the J end lost 4 bases, and 16 bases lay between the germline ends. The CDR3 runs to 15 residues. Germline-derived CDR1 and CDR2 are LGHNA and YSLEER. The CDR3 DNA sequence: TGCGCCAGCAGCCTAGCATTGGGGGTGAGCACTGAAGCTTTCTTT. Translating it yields CASSLALGVSTEAFF.

The chain joins TRBV4-1 to TRBJ1-2; a weak D match, TRBD1 (5 bases). CDR1 is MGHRA, CDR2 YSYEKL, per germline. This CDR3 region has 13 residues. Trimming pared 4 bases from V and 8 bases from J, leaving 14 bases between. This chain's CDR3 is CASSRDSAGGYTF. CDR3 nucleotides: TGCGCCAGCAGCCGAGACAGTGCGGGCGGCTACACCTTC.

This clonotype was seen only a few times. The chain has TRBV6-1 and TRBJ1-2, with 8 bases that match TRBD1. With V trimmed by 2 bases and J by 5 bases, 4 bases remained unmatched. This CDR3 region has 14 residues. The germline CDR1 and CDR2 sequences are MNHNS and SASEGT. The CDR3 bases are TGTGCCAGCAGTGAAATTGGACAGGGTTATGGCTACACCTTC. Translated: CASSEIGQGYGYTF.

This chain joins TRBV29-1 and TRBJ2-7; maybe TRBD2 (7 bases). CDR3 length: 13 residues. V lost 5 bases and J 2 bases, leaving 13 bases between the germline ends. Looked up from germline, CDR1 is SQVTM and CDR2 is ANQGSEA. The CDR3 DNA follows: TGCAGCGTTCGGGGGGCCTTAACCTACGAGCAGTACTTC. It specifies CSVRGALTYEQYF.

V is TRBV29-1 and J is TRBJ1-1; D ambiguous. The CDR3 totals 10 residues. V lost 5 bases to trimming and J lost 3 bases, with 4 bases between them. Germline loops: CDR1 SQVTM, CDR2 ANQGSEA. CDR3 coding DNA: TGCAGCGTTCGGGACACTGAAGCTTTCTTT. Its translation is CSVRDTEAFF. The variable domain in full, completed from reference TRBV29-1 and TRBJ1-1, reads SAVISQKPSRDICQRGTSLTIQCQVDSQVTMMFWYRQQPGQSLTLIATANQGSEATYESGFVIDKFPISRPNLTFSTLTVSNMSPEDSSIYLCSVRDTEAFFGQGTRLTVV.

The rearrangement links TRBV14 to TRBJ1-1; possible D gene TRBD1, 6 bases. The CDR3 has 17 residues. Between the trimmed V and J ends, which lost 5 bases and 4 bases, there was a span of 23 bases. Germline V gene data show CDR1 as SGHDN and CDR2 as FVKESK. The CDR3 region is CASSSSGGGPSGTEAFF. The CDR3 nucleotides are TGTGCCAGCAGCTCATCTGGTGGGGGGCCCTCCGGCACTGAAGCTTTCTTT. Full variable domain (rest looked up from reference TRBV14 and TRBJ1-1): EAGVTQFPSHSVIEKGQTVTLRCDPISGHDNLYWYRRVMGKEIKFLLHFVKESKQDESGMPNNRFLAERTGGTYSTLKVQPAELEDSGVYFCASSSSGGGPSGTEAFFGQGTRLTVV.

The CDR3 loop reads CASSRDRGRNEQFF. The CDR3, as DNA: TGTGCCAGCAGCAGGGACAGGGGGCGTAATGAGCAGTTCTTC. The rearrangement links TRBV5-4 to TRBJ2-1; TRBD1 matches at 12 bases. CDR3 length equals 14 residues. CDR1 and CDR2 from the germline V gene are SGHNT and YYREEE (reference sequence). V gave up 4 bases and J gave up 7 bases; unmatched junction bases: 3.

V gene TRBV28 combines with J gene TRBJ2-1; 8 bases align to TRBD1. There are 12 residues in the CDR3. V lost 6 bases and J lost 12; bases outside the gene matches: 7. Germline V gene lookup returns CDR1 MDHEN and CDR2 SYDVKM. CDR3 DNA: TGTGCCAGCAGACCAGGGGGCGGCGGGCAGTTCTTC. Residues: CASRPGGGGQFF.

The V call is TRBV5-1, the J call TRBJ1-6, with D unresolved. The CDR3 is made up of 15 amino acids. CDR1 SGHRS and CDR2 YFSETQ come from the germline V gene. Trimming cost V 0 bases and J 6 bases, with 10 bases left between them. For the CDR3, the DNA is TGCGCCAGCAGCTTGGAAAAGGGCGGTAATTCACCCCTCCACTTT. Translated: CASSLEKGGNSPLHF.

This chain connects TRBV30 to TRBJ2-5; D gene uncertain. The germline V and J ends were trimmed by 0 bases and 3 bases, with 8 bases remaining between them. The CDR3 runs to 13 residues. The germline V gene has CDR1 GTSNPN and CDR2 SVGIG (reference sequence). The CDR3 loop reads CAWSVRIEETQYF. The CDR3 nucleotides are TGTGCCTGGAGTGTACGGATAGAAGAGACCCAGTACTTC.

The chain carries TRBV29-1 and TRBJ2-3; D is unclear. This CDR3 is built from 15 residues. Germline lookup yields CDR1 SQVTM and CDR2 ANQGSEA. Trimming took 3 bases from V and 0 from J, leaving 13 bases between them. The CDR3 sequence: CSVEGGSTSTDTQYF. The CDR3 DNA is TGCAGCGTTGAGGGTGGCAGTACTAGCACAGATACGCAGTATTTT.

The V and J genes are TRBV6-6 and TRBJ1-1; D is ambiguous. Trimming stripped 2 bases from V and 4 bases from J, with 5 bases between. This CDR3 region has 12 residues. Germline assignment: CDR1 MNHNY and CDR2 SVGAGI (reference sequence). The CDR3 protein is CASSYQATEAFF. The CDR3, as DNA: TGTGCCAGCAGTTACCAGGCCACTGAAGCTTTCTTT.